The clone carrying this T cell receptor (beta chain) was counted ten times or more. TCRdb re-analysed the 5' RACE reads in MiXCR, keeping a single row per CDR3 protein. The sample records roughly 620,000 distinct CDR3 sequences, about 20% being singletons. Germline V gene lookup returns CDR1 MNHEY and CDR2 SVGAGI. CDR3 size: 13 residues. V gave up 5 bases and J gave up 2 bases, with 10 bases separating them. The data belong to a study of T-cell memory formation after mild COVID-19. The chain uses TRBV6-5 and TRBJ2-7; D gene ambiguous. What was sequenced was PBMCs or a T cell subset sorted from them (not recorded which). The receptor comes from an adult woman who had mild COVID-19 (a few samples of this study predate the infection). Cell type and time point are not known. The CDR3 nucleotides read TGTGCCAGCAGTGCGGACGACACCTACGAGCAGTACTTC. Translation: CASSADDTYEQYF.